The sequence of this TCR beta chain was determined in a study of metastatic and nonmetastatic thyroid tumors. Not a single patient had been given any form of treatment at any point before undergoing thyroid surgery. TCRdb ran MiXCR on the PCR reads. The sample shows around 20,000 clones, approximately 29% of them seen only once. This clone counts as medium-sized (0.01 to 0.1%). The source of this sequence is a female donor with papillary thyroid cancer or a benign thyroid nodule (not recorded which). Some clones in this sample may be carry-over from other donors' samples. The sequencing sample was made of blood.

The CDR3 bases are TGCGCCAGCAGCCAACTAGTCTACAATTCACCCCTCCACTTT. Protein: CASSQLVYNSPLHF. The chain joins TRBV4-1 to TRBJ1-6; D is ambiguous. From germline, CDR1 is MGHRA and CDR2 YSYEKL. The V gene lost 2 bases and the J gene lost 7 bases, with 9 bases spanning the gap. CDR3 length: 14 amino acids.